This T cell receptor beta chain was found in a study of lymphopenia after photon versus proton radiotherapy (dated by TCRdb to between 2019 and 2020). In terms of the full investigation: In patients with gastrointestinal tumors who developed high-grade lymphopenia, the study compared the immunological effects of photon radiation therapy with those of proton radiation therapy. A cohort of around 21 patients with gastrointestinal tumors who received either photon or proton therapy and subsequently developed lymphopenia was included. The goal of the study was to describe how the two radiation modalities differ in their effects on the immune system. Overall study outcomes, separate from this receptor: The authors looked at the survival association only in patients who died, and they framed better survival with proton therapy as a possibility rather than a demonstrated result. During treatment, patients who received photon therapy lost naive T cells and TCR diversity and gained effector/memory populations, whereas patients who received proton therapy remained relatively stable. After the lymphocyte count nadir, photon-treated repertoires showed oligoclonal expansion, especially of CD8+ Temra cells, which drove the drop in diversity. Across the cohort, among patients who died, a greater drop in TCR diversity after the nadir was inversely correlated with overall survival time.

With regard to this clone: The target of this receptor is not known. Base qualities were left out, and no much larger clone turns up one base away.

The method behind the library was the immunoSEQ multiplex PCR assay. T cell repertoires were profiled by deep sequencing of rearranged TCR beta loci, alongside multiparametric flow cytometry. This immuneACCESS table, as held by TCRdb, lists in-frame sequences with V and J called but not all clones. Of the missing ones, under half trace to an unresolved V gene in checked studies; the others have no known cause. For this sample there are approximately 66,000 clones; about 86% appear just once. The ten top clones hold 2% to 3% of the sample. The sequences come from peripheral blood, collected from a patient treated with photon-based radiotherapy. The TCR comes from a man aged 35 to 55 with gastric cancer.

The DNA reads as follows: TGTGCCAGCAGCCTAACGAGCTACGAGCAGTACTTC. Its amino acids are CASSLTSYEQYF. The rearranged chain carries TRBV5-6 and TRBJ2-7; confidence is insufficient to name the D gene. From its cysteine to its phenylalanine, the CDR3 spans 12 amino acids. Only CDR3 DNA is held: 36 bases, read in frame from base 1. V and J are truncated by 4 bases and 3 bases respectively, leaving an intervening sequence of 8 bases. CDR1 is given as SGHDT and CDR2 as YYEEEE, both from the germline V gene.